This T cell receptor (beta chain) was captured by sequencing in a study of beta chain features in type 1 diabetes. The investigators reverse transcribed all of the isolated RNA, so they sequenced expressed TCRB transcripts. Sequenced naive, central memory and regulatory T cell samples produced an average of approximately 3.8 million reads. TCRdb's table, derived via immunoSEQ multiplex PCR, lists solely in-frame clones and lacks some. The sample consists of a few hundred thousand clones, roughly 25% of them appearing once. A heparinised blood draw that averaged about 100 mL was obtained once from each donor. In the case of this clone: Its target is not known.

The V gene lost 3 bases and the J gene lost 6 bases, with 15 bases spanning the gap. Germline V gene data show CDR1 as SQVTM and CDR2 as ANQGSEA. This CDR3 contains 13 residues. The study's findings and limits: Among all four CD4+ subsets, Type 1 diabetes patients had TCRB CDR3s that were moderately but significantly shorter.

This sequence joins TRBV29-1 and TRBJ2-7, with D perhaps matching TRBD1 (5 bases). The TCR was taken from a woman aged 25 to 45 with type 1 diabetes. The sample consisted of naive CD4+ T cells from blood. Here the CDR3 reads CSVDRAPVLEQYF. The CDR3 DNA reads as TGCAGCGTTGACAGGGCTCCGGTACTCGAGCAGTACTTC.